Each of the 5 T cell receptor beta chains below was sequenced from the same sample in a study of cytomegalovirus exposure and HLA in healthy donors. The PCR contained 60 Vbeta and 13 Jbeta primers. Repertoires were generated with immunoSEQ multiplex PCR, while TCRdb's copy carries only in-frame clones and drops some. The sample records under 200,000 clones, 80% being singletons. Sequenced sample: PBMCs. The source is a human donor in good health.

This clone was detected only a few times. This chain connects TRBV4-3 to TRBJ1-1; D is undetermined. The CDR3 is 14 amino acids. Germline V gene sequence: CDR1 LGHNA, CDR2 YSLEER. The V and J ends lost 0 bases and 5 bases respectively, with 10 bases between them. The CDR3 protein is CASSQDAGWTEAFF. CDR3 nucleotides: TGCGCCAGCAGCCAAGATGCGGGTTGGACTGAAGCTTTCTTT.

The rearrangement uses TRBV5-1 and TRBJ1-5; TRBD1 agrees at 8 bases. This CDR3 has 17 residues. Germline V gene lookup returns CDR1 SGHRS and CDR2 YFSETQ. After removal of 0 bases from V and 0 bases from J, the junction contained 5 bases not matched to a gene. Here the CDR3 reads CASSLGTGRDSNQPQHF. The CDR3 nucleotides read TGCGCCAGCAGCTTGGGGACAGGGAGGGATAGCAATCAGCCCCAGCATTTT.

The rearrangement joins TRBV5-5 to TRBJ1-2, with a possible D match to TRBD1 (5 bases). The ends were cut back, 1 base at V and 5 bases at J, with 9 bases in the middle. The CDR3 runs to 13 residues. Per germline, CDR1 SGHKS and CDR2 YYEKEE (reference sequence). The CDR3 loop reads CASSLPGLYGYTF. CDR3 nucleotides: TGTGCCAGCAGCTTGCCAGGGTTATATGGCTACACCTTC.

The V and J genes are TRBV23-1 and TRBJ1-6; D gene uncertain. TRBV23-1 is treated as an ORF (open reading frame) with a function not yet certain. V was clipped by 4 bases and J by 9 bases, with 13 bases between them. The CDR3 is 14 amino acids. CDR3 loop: CASSPKYVSSPLHF. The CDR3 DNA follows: TGCGCCAGCAGTCCAAAATATGTCAGTTCACCCCTCCACTTT.

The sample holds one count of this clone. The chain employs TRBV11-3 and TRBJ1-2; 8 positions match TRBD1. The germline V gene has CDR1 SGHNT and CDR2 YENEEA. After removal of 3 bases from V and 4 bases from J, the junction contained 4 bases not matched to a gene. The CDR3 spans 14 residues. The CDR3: CASSLPTGGYGYTF. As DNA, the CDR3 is TGTGCCAGCAGCTTGCCCACAGGGGGCTATGGCTACACCTTC.